The present T cell receptor beta chain was sequenced within a study of cytomegalovirus exposure and HLA in healthy donors (dated by TCRdb to about 2017). General notes on the study: An earlier analysis of approximately 640 of the donors reported 250 to 350 Gb of sequence data and more than 90 million unique TCR beta sequences from about 179 million T cells. A later genetic analysis used genome-wide SNP genotypes for about 60% of the roughly 700 donors, treating that subset as a discovery cohort. Because of strong linkage in the cohort, five DR-DQ haplotypes were treated as single units for association and clustering. Across about 370 genotyped donors of the cohort, an average of roughly 250,000 unique TCR beta nucleotide sequences per donor were sequenced, and about a sixth of those sequences were non-productive. Rather than drawing on any new phenotypic data, the later analysis identified candidate immune exposures from TCR beta sequences and the way those sequences occurred across donors. Donor age, sex, ethnicity and CMV serostatus were collected together with the repertoire data. The aim of the study was to test whether cataloging public T cell receptors could identify signatures of past pathogen exposure. Around 300 gigabases of sequencing data and tens of millions of unique TCR sequences were included in an early release covering around 600 HLA-typed donors. Typing coverage varied by locus: roughly 629-640 donors for A, B, C, DRB1 and DQB1; roughly 510 for DQA1; over 600 for DPA1; roughly 470 for DPB1. In addition to the first cohort of 650 to 750 subjects, a separate validation cohort of 120 different subjects was used. High-throughput TCR immunosequencing, statistical association of individual TCRs with disease status, and machine learning were combined to predict cytomegalovirus infection status. The study profiled the T cell repertoires of hundreds of subjects by immunosequencing and related them to cytomegalovirus serostatus. In an earlier analysis of around 540 of the donors, high-throughput TCR beta sequencing was used to judge whether each TCR beta V gene segment behaved as functional or pseudogenic. In a later analysis, previously published TCR beta repertoires from 666 donors were re-analyzed and high-resolution HLA genotyping was added so that TCR occurrence patterns could be studied. Among the approximately 420 genotyped donors, around 81% belonged to the genetic ancestry cluster associated with self-reported Caucasian donors. HLA typing covered class I and class II loci at four-digit resolution. Every repertoire in the discovery cohort had been generated on one and the same sequencing platform.

The library was made by the immunoSEQ multiplex PCR assay. For the multiplex PCR, a mixture combining 60 forward primers for TCR Vbeta segments and 13 reverse primers for TCR Jbeta segments was used. A multiplex PCR assay on genomic DNA amplified the CDR3 region of rearranged TCR beta genes. On the Illumina HiSeq System, the amplified TCR beta libraries were sequenced as 87-base-pair reads. The original methods were these. In a later analysis, approximately 74 million unique TCR beta chains were counted across the 690 or so repertoires, and about 9.9 million of these chains were shared by at least two donors. A nearest-neighbor algorithm error-corrected the raw reads and collapsed the reads into unique sequences, merging closely related sequences to remove PCR and sequencing errors. To assign V, D and J gene segments, CDR3 sequences were aligned to IMGT reference sequences. For a sequence to be retained, at least a six-nucleotide match to both a V gene segment and a J gene segment was required. Rearrangements were classified as productive when the CDR3 lacked stop codons and remained in frame with V and J, and all other rearrangements were classified as non-productive. CDR3 was defined by IMGT convention, running from the second conserved V-encoded cysteine to the conserved J-encoded phenylalanine. The earlier analysis of some 550 of the donors excluded any sequence lacking an unambiguous match to a single V gene segment. An earlier analysis of a few hundred of the donors classified V segments as functional when productive rearrangements were above 56.7% and as segregating when the standard deviation between donors was above 5%. A statistical classification framework was built for diagnosing cytomegalovirus status from the catalog of TCR beta chain sequences. V and J gene assignment, in a later analysis, came from comparing TCR nucleotide sequences with IMGT/GENE-DB human TR gene sequences. A later analysis assigned CDR3 sequences and most-parsimonious VDJ recombination scenarios with the TCRdist pipeline. A later analysis defined each TCR beta chain by its CDR3 amino acid sequence plus V-gene family, and excluded reads lacking a unique V-gene family. As a way to deal with suspected cross-contamination and a sequencing artifact, a later analysis dropped roughly 620 nucleotide sequences that were highly shared and had low generation probability. A later analysis calculated a clonal expansion index for each public chain from normalized within-repertoire ranks of inferred template counts. In a later analysis, generation probabilities were computed using a VDJ recombination model fitted to out-of-frame rearrangements, and the results were checked against IGoR. In a later analysis, hypergeometric tests were used to score TCR-TCR, TCR-HLA and TCR-CMV co-occurrence, with a repertoire-size bias correction applied to TCR pairs. In a later analysis, false discovery rates were estimated by permuting HLA or CMV assignments 20 times. A later analysis grouped co-occurring TCRs with DBSCAN, adding TCRdist sequence similarity when clustering within HLA-allele-positive subsets. For co-occurrence clustering, repertoires with fewer than 30,000 or more than 120,000 public chains were excluded, along with roughly 5 repertoires with anomalous nucleotide sharing. The immuneACCESS repertoire file appears here via TCRdb, limited to in-frame rearrangements. These files lack a portion of the clones; in checked studies, under half of the deficit traces to unresolved V genes, and the cause of the others is not known. Clone size and V and J calls were adopted from that table, with D and trimming inferred from the DNA. Here the sample has 110,000 to 150,000 clones; about 75% occur a single time. The ten largest clones take up about 1.7% of the sample.

In total, 500 to 700 healthy bone marrow donors made up the cohort. At the time of sampling, all cohort members were nominally healthy, though unrecorded immune exposures were likely present. The donor tested CMV seronegative, placing the donor among the 350 to 400 seronegative members of the cohort. A peripheral blood sample was collected from each donor, and TCR beta sequencing was performed on peripheral blood mononuclear cells. The Qiagen DNeasy Blood Extraction Kit was used to extract genomic DNA from the blood cell samples. According to the germline V gene, CDR1 reads SGHRS and CDR2 reads YFSETQ. Ends trimmed: V by 4 bases, J by 4 bases; bases unmatched to a gene: 10. There are 16 amino acids in the CDR3, from cysteine to phenylalanine inclusive. The sequence is cut down to CDR3 DNA, 48 bases in frame from base 1. With regard to this clone: Its antigen specificity is not known. Base qualities are not provided; no much larger clone lies one nucleotide away.

The full study reports these points: Because HLA typing was unavailable for some donors at each locus, only the typed subset was used in association tests. At a false discovery rate of 0.05, a later analysis linked approximately 18,000 TCR beta sequences to specific HLA alleles. Because counts were too low, roughly 17 rarely observed V segments, including chromosome 9 orphons, were left out of the earlier analysis of a few hundred of the donors. The cohort was sequenced for TCR beta chains only, and without alpha or paired-chain data the features that could be detected were limited. In a later analysis, several top co-occurrence clusters were reported to appear linked to parvovirus B19, influenza, CMV and Epstein-Barr virus. Linkage disequilibrium might explain the correlated functional status among segregating V segments, but an unknown experimental factor could not be excluded. The study gave a list of roughly 150 TCR beta chains associated with cytomegalovirus. Some IMGT-functional V segments, including TRBV6-2 and TRBV6-3, could not be distinguished by the 87-base-pair reads and were therefore excluded. In a later analysis, TCR association rates were found to vary across HLA loci, with the most associated TCRs seen for DRB1 alleles and the fewest for HLA-C alleles. A cluster of highly shared sequence variants was judged likely to represent a technical artifact of the sequencing pipeline. In a later genetic analysis, a missense DCLRE1C variant was associated with V-gene and J-gene trimming of TCR beta chains, and the association was replicated in an independent cohort. Sequencing depth was assumed to be roughly uniform across donors in the presence/absence analyses, though that assumption may not hold. The classifier was reported to diagnose cytomegalovirus status with high specificity and sensitivity in both the original cohort and the validation cohort. A further reported finding was that TCR beta sequences accurately predicted the HLA-A and HLA-B alleles for most subjects in the first cohort. According to a later genetic analysis, donors in an Asian-associated ancestry cluster had fewer N-insertions in productive TCRs than the roughly 660-donor mean. While some public TCRs were present in many individuals, most TCR sequences turned up only very rarely across donors. A later analysis found that most CMV-associated TCR beta chains appeared HLA-restricted, with HLA associations seemingly driven largely by CMV exposure. In vitro tests confirmed that a few of the cytomegalovirus-associated TCR beta chains recognize cytomegalovirus antigens. According to the authors, the approach could potentially be generalized to other disease states and immunological phenotypes. In a later analysis, HLA-associated TCR beta chains showed more clonal expansion and lower generation probabilities than non-associated chains that were equally common. When HLA alleles, especially DR and DQ, strongly co-occurred, TCR associations were difficult to assign to individual alleles. CMV serostatus was the only immune exposure information available for the cohort. In an earlier analysis of some 550 of the donors, most TCR beta V segments were observed in productive rearrangements about 90% or about 30% of the time, broadly matching IMGT annotations.

Sequenced: PBMCs. This TCR was sampled from a woman aged 30 to 39 in good health and CMV-seronegative. Recombination joined TRBV5-1 with TRBJ1-1; the junction holds 10 bases that match TRBD1. Here the CDR3 is given as CASSHPGTGVPTEAFF. The bases read TGCGCCAGCAGCCACCCCGGGACAGGGGTCCCCACTGAAGCTTTCTTT.